What follows is one TCR beta chain and its context. Its antigen is unidentified. These data belong to a study of blood T cells in healthy people across ages. The study's findings and limits: PBMCs that were unsorted prevented a conclusive naive versus antigen-experienced comparison.

It was around 10 milliliters of peripheral blood that were drawn from each donor. Combining a sample-barcoded 5' primer with a J-beta primer mix, a second PCR ran for about 7 to 12 cycles. TCRdb itself ran the 5' RACE reads through MiXCR, one entry per CDR3 protein. Of 1,500,000 or so distinct CDR3 sequences in the sample, 35% to 45% were seen once. Germline trimming cut 1 base from V and 5 bases from J; bases unmatched to any gene: 12. The germline V gene has CDR1 LGHNA and CDR2 YSLEER. This CDR3 comprises 17 residues. The sequencing sample was made of blood. The clonotype comes from a woman younger than 30 in good health. V and J are TRBV4-3 and TRBJ2-7; TRBD2 agrees at 9 bases. The CDR3 coding sequence is TGCGCCAGCAGCCAAGTATTATCCGTAGCGGGAGTGAACGAGCAGTACTTC. Its translation is CASSQVLSVAGVNEQYF.